Listed below are T cell receptor beta chains from one sample, sequenced in a study of regulatory T cells in long-lasting Graves disease. TCRdb processed the multiplex PCR reads anew with MiXCR; each CDR3 protein has one entry. Of fewer than 450,000 distinct CDR3 sequences in the sample, approximately 16% are singletons; the top ten hold roughly 8%. These records were also assigned to another study, of T cells in Graves' hyperthyroidism and ophthalmopathy.

Here the sequenced sample was peripheral blood mononuclear cells (PBMCs), taken at new diagnosis, from a patient treated with antithyroid drugs. The receptors originated from a woman between 35 and 50 years old with Graves disease. Both conserved end residues are part of each CDR3. D genes are given only for firm matches. The size of a clone is reported for some rows only, either as once, few or many, or as a class for expanded clones.

clone size	J gene	V gene	D gene	CDR3 protein	CDR3 DNA
many	TRBJ2-1	TRBV20-1	-	CSARDPRGDEQFF	TGCAGTGCTAGAGATCCCAGGGGCGATGAGCAGTTCTTC
many	TRBJ1-2	TRBV27	-	CASSRGPLRGYTF	TGTGCCAGCAGTCGAGGGCCCCTGCGTGGCTACACCTTC
many	TRBJ1-2	TRBV30	-	CAWSVGAANYGYTF	TGTGCCTGGAGTGTAGGGGCGGCTAACTATGGCTACACCTTC
few	TRBJ1-5	TRBV4-1	-	CASSHRDRRTNQPQHF	TGCGCCAGCAGCCACAGGGACCGTCGAACGAATCAGCCCCAGCATTTT
many	TRBJ1-3	TRBV7-8	-	CASSFGGAGNTIYF	TGTGCCAGCAGCTTCGGGGGGGCTGGAAACACCATATATTTT
-	TRBJ2-3	TRBV10-2	-	CASMRSATQYF	TGCGCCAGCATGAGGTCGGCTACGCAGTATTTT
-	TRBJ2-5	TRBV28	TRBD2	CASSSLGLAGGYQETQYF	TGTGCCAGCAGTTCACTGGGACTAGCGGGAGGGTACCAAGAGACCCAGTACTTC
many	TRBJ2-1	TRBV2	-	CASSAPISSADLNEQFF	TGTGCCAGCAGTGCACCTATCTCTAGCGCTGACCTGAATGAGCAGTTCTTC
many	TRBJ2-5	TRBV5-6	TRBD2	CASSSPGLAGGKETQYF	TGTGCCAGCAGCTCTCCGGGACTAGCGGGAGGGAAGGAGACCCAGTACTTC
few	TRBJ2-1	TRBV10-2	TRBD1	CASGQGLNNEQFF	TGCGCCAGCGGACAGGGACTCAACAATGAGCAGTTCTTC
-	TRBJ2-3	TRBV7-3	-	CASSFAAGSSTDTQYF	TGTGCCAGCAGCTTTGCGGCGGGGTCAAGCACAGATACGCAGTATTTT
few	TRBJ1-4	TRBV7-9	TRBD1	CASSQLTGIGEKLFF	TGTGCCAGCAGCCAATTGACAGGGATTGGGGAAAAACTGTTTTTT
many	TRBJ2-1	TRBV5-1	-	CASSLRAGSNNEQFF	TGCGCCAGCAGCTTGAGGGCGGGATCAAACAATGAGCAGTTCTTC
many	TRBJ2-3	TRBV7-2	-	CASSLVPGRGHTQYF	TGTGCCAGCAGCTTAGTCCCGGGGAGAGGTCATACGCAGTATTTT
few	TRBJ1-1	TRBV4-3	TRBD1	CASSLEAQGSTEAFF	TGCGCCAGCAGCCTAGAGGCACAGGGGAGCACTGAAGCTTTCTTT
few	TRBJ2-1	TRBV30	-	CAWRRSGANEQFF	TGTGCCTGGAGACGTTCCGGGGCAAATGAGCAGTTCTTC
few	TRBJ1-1	TRBV5-1	TRBD1	CASSLGDRVAFF	TGCGCCAGCAGCTTGGGGGACAGGGTAGCTTTCTTT
-	TRBJ1-2	TRBV6-1	TRBD1	CASSPHSGGAYGYTF	TGTGCCAGCAGTCCCCATTCAGGGGGCGCTTATGGCTACACCTTC
few	TRBJ2-7	TRBV6-1	TRBD1	CASCRTGGSGEQYF	TGTGCCAGTTGTAGGACAGGGGGCTCCGGGGAGCAGTACTTC
many	TRBJ2-1	TRBV11-3	TRBD1	CASSLVGDRGHEQFF	TGTGCCAGCAGCTTAGTGGGGGACAGGGGGCATGAGCAGTTCTTC